The 27 T cell receptor beta chains in this list originate from one sample, sequenced in a study of blood T cell repertoires in COVID-19. The table came from immunoSEQ multiplex PCR; TCRdb's copy has only in-frame clones and leaves some out. The data contain a few hundred thousand clones, roughly nine tenths of them singletons. The sequencing sample was made of PBMCs or T cells enriched from blood (not recorded which). The receptors come from a woman aged 18-30 years in a cohort exposed to, infected with or recovered from COVID-19 (not recorded which).

The rearrangement links TRBV5-1 to TRBJ1-4, with D possibly being TRBD1 (5 bases). Per the germline V gene, CDR1 is SGHRS and CDR2 is YFSETQ. The CDR3 loop spans 14 amino acids. Trimming took off 4 bases at V and 4 bases at J, with 11 bases between the two ends. In nucleotides, the CDR3 is TGCGCCAGCAGCCCGGGAGGGGTTAATGAAAAACTGTTTTTT. It specifies CASSPGGVNEKLFF.

The chain combines TRBV19 with TRBJ2-4; no clear D. V was shortened by 5 bases and J by 16 bases, with 21 bases between the two germline ends. The germline V gene has CDR1 LNHDA and CDR2 SQIVND (reference sequence). The CDR3 sequence is 13 residues long. The CDR3 here is CASSPLLGSISYF. CDR3 DNA sequence: TGTGCCAGTAGTCCTCTCCTAGGATCTATAAGTTACTTC.

J is TRBJ2-1 and V is TRBV30, with a tentative D call TRBD2 (6 bases). Germline CDR1 is GTSNPN and CDR2 is SVGIG (reference sequence). The CDR3 covers 14 residues. The V and J ends lost 1 base and 2 bases respectively, with 9 bases between them. CDR3 sequence reads: CAWSDPGAYNEQFF. The CDR3 nucleotides are TGTGCCTGGAGTGACCCGGGGGCCTACAATGAGCAGTTCTTC.

The V gene is TRBV10-2, the J gene TRBJ2-7, with D perhaps TRBD2 (7 bases). The germline CDR1 and CDR2 sequences are WSHSY and SAAADI. This CDR3 has 15 amino acids. V was pared by 4 bases and J by 2 bases, with 15 bases between. CDR3 DNA sequence: TGCGCCAGCAGTGGGGGGCGGGGGATGGCCTACGAGCAGTACTTC. This codes for CASSGGRGMAYEQYF.

This clone appeared a single time. The chain carries TRBV11-3 and TRBJ1-3; no firm D call. The CDR3 runs 17 residues. Germline V lookup: CDR1 SGHNT, CDR2 YENEEA. V was clipped by 1 base and J by 0 bases, with 13 bases between them. CDR3 in amino acids: CASSLGTGYGSGNTIYF. The CDR3 DNA is TGTGCCAGCAGCTTAGGTACGGGGTATGGCTCTGGAAACACCATATATTTT.

V gene TRBV5-4 combines with J gene TRBJ2-2; 10 positions match TRBD2. Trimming at V came to 3 bases and at J to 9 bases, leaving 2 bases not matched to a gene. The CDR3 runs to 13 residues. Germline values: CDR1 SGHNT, CDR2 YYREEE (reference sequence). DNA of the CDR3: TGTGCCAGCAGCTGGACTAGCGGCAGGGAGCTGTTTTTT. Translated, it gives CASSWTSGRELFF.

V is TRBV28 and J is TRBJ1-5; D uncertain. The CDR3 is 12 amino acids. V was clipped by 3 bases and J by 5 bases, with 5 bases between them. CDR1 is MDHEN, CDR2 SYDVKM, per germline. CDR3 nucleotide sequence: TGTGCCAGCAGTTTGCGGGATCAGCCCCAGCATTTT. Amino acids: CASSLRDQPQHF.

J is TRBJ1-5 and V is TRBV2; D might be TRBD1 (5 bases). The CDR3 covers 16 residues. V lost 4 bases, J lost 2 bases, and 15 bases lay in between. CDR1 and CDR2 from the germline V gene are SNHLY and FYNNEI. The CDR3: CASSAGTYTGNQPQHF. As DNA, the CDR3 is TGTGCCAGCAGTGCCGGGACTTATACAGGCAATCAGCCCCAGCATTTT. The full variable domain, in which reference TRBV2 and TRBJ1-5 provide the parts outside the CDR3, is EPEVTQTPSHQVTQMGQEVILRCVPISNHLYFYWYRQILGQKVEFLVSFYNNEISEKSEIFDDQFSVERPDGSNFTLKIRSTKLEDSAMYFCASSAGTYTGNQPQHFGDGTRLSIL.

This clone was observed once. V usage is TRBV24-1 and J usage is TRBJ2-1; D is ambiguous. Trimming removed 3 bases at V and 8 bases at J, with 10 bases between. This CDR3 comprises 13 residues. CDR1 and CDR2 (germline): KGHDR, SFDVKD. CDR3 loop: CATSDPPPDEQFF. CDR3 nucleotide sequence: TGTGCCACCAGTGATCCCCCGCCGGATGAGCAGTTCTTC.

The chain combines TRBV27 with TRBJ2-7; D may be TRBD1 (6 bases). V was clipped by 2 bases and J by 3 bases, with 20 bases between them. The CDR3 is 17 amino acids. Germline V gene data show CDR1 as MNHEY and CDR2 as SMNVEV (reference sequence). The CDR3 DNA follows: TGTGCCAGCAGTTTAAGTTTTCGGGACAACACTTTCTACGAGCAGTACTTC. Residues: CASSLSFRDNTFYEQYF.

The V call is TRBV13, the J call TRBJ1-5, with D uncertain. Trimming cost V 5 bases and J 2 bases, with 10 bases left between them. The CDR3 has 14 residues. Germline loops: CDR1 PRHDT, CDR2 FYEKMQ (reference sequence). The CDR3 DNA is TGTGCCAGCAGCCCCACCCCGGGCAATCAGCCCCAGCATTTT. The encoded protein is CASSPTPGNQPQHF.

This chain uses TRBV29-1 with TRBJ2-1; 9 bases fit TRBD1. The germline CDR1 and CDR2 sequences are SQVTM and ANQGSEA. This CDR3 region has 16 residues. V shed 2 bases and J 1 base; nucleotides not matched to a gene: 6. CDR3 residues: CSVEYDRGGSYNEQFF. The CDR3 bases are TGCAGCGTTGAATATGACAGGGGGGGATCCTACAATGAGCAGTTCTTC.

This clone was detected a few times. The chain carries TRBV5-6 and TRBJ2-1; 7 bases match TRBD1. Germline V gives CDR1 SGHDT, CDR2 YYEEEE. This CDR3 has 16 amino acids. With 0 bases clipped from V and 5 bases from J, the junction kept 8 bases outside the gene matches. This chain's CDR3 is CASSLEGARLDNEQFF. The CDR3 DNA is TGTGCCAGCAGCTTGGAGGGGGCTAGGTTGGACAATGAGCAGTTCTTC.

The chain couples TRBV12-3 or TRBV12-4 to TRBJ1-4, with unresolved D. Trimming took 4 bases from V and 11 from J, leaving 11 bases between them. This CDR3 is 12 amino acids long. DNA of the CDR3: TGTGCCAGCAGTTCGGAGACGGGGAAACTGTTTTTT. Protein product: CASSSETGKLFF.

The chain couples TRBV4-2 to TRBJ2-6; D not certain. The CDR3 extends over 15 amino acids. The V gene lost 0 bases and the J gene lost 2 bases, with 5 bases spanning the gap. Germline V gives CDR1 LGHNA, CDR2 YNFKEQ. DNA for the CDR3: TGTGCCAGCAGCCAAGAAGGAGCTGGGGCCAACGTCCTGACTTTC. It codes for CASSQEGAGANVLTF.

This clone was seen a single time. Other DNA sequences of this sample code for an identical CDR3. The chain recombines TRBV7-9 with TRBJ1-3; TRBD1 might be the D (6 bases). This CDR3 region has 14 residues. CDR1 is SEHNR and CDR2 is FQNEAQ in the germline V gene (reference sequence). Trimming pared 5 bases from V and 0 bases from J, leaving 8 bases between. The CDR3 DNA sequence: TGTGCCAGCAGCCCGGACAGCTCTGGAAACACCATATATTTT. Translation gives CASSPDSSGNTIYF.

The chain combines TRBV2 with TRBJ1-1; 7 nucleotides align to TRBD1. This CDR3 has 13 amino acids. After removal of 6 bases from V and 5 bases from J, the junction contained 6 bases not matched to a gene. Germline CDR1 SNHLY, CDR2 FYNNEI. CDR3 region: CASSGDRRTEAFF. CDR3 DNA sequence: TGTGCCAGCAGCGGGGACAGAAGAACTGAAGCTTTCTTT. Using reference TRBV2 and TRBJ1-1 for the parts outside the CDR3, the full variable domain is EPEVTQTPSHQVTQMGQEVILRCVPISNHLYFYWYRQILGQKVEFLVSFYNNEISEKSEIFDDQFSVERPDGSNFTLKIRSTKLEDSAMYFCASSGDRRTEAFFGQGTRLTVV.

The V gene is TRBV11-2, the J gene TRBJ1-2, with D tentatively TRBD1 (6 bases). The V and J ends lost 0 bases and 6 bases respectively, with 8 bases between them. CDR1 is SGHAT and CDR2 is FQNNGV in the germline V gene. The length of the CDR3 is 13 residues. The DNA for the CDR3 is TGTGCCAGCAGCTTAGACAGGGGTGATGGCTACACCTTC. Translating gives CASSLDRGDGYTF.

J is TRBJ2-4 and V is TRBV7-9; D is perhaps TRBD1 (5 bases). Deletions cut 4 bases from V and 6 bases from J, with 16 bases between. The CDR3 covers 15 residues. CDR1 is SEHNR and CDR2 is FQNEAQ in the germline V gene (reference sequence). CDR3 DNA: TGTGCCAGCAGCTCCCCGTTACGTCAGGGAAACATTCAGTACTTC. This codes for CASSSPLRQGNIQYF.

The V gene is TRBV27, the J gene TRBJ2-1; 7 positions match TRBD2. This CDR3 comprises 17 residues. The V gene end was trimmed by 5 bases and the J gene end by 0 bases; junction bases not matched to a gene: 10. Germline-derived CDR1 and CDR2 are MNHEY and SMNVEV (reference sequence). CDR3 region: CASSRIGGSGSYNEQFF. The CDR3 DNA reads as TGTGCCAGCAGTCGAATAGGCGGGAGTGGCTCCTACAATGAGCAGTTCTTC.

The rearrangement uses TRBV19 and TRBJ1-2; 10 nucleotides match TRBD1. The V gene's germline CDR1 is LNHDA and CDR2 SQIVND (reference sequence). The CDR3 runs 14 residues. With 5 bases clipped from V and 7 bases from J, the junction kept 7 bases outside the gene matches. For the CDR3, the DNA is TGTGCCAGTAGTTTGGGACAGGGGAAGGTTGGCTACACCTTC. Its translation: CASSLGQGKVGYTF. Filled out from reference TRBV19 and TRBJ1-2, the complete variable domain reads DGGITQSPKYLFRKEGQNVTLSCEQNLNHDAMYWYRQDPGQGLRLIYYSQIVNDFQKGDIAEGYSVSREKKESFPLTVTSAQKNPTAFYLCASSLGQGKVGYTFGSGTRLTVV.

The chain joins TRBV5-4 to TRBJ2-1, with D hard to call. V was pared by 0 bases and J by 14 bases, with 18 bases between. This CDR3 is 14 amino acids long. Per germline, CDR1 SGHNT and CDR2 YYREEE (reference sequence). The CDR3 loop is CASSLETPPRHEFF. As DNA, the CDR3 is TGTGCCAGCAGCTTGGAGACTCCCCCAAGGCATGAGTTCTTC.

The chain combines TRBV11-3 with TRBJ2-2; 7 positions agree with TRBD1. Trimming removed 4 bases from V and 5 bases from J; junction bases left unmatched: 4. CDR3 length equals 14 residues. The V gene's germline CDR1 is SGHNT and CDR2 YENEEA. The CDR3 region is CASSSTGTTGELFF. DNA of the CDR3: TGTGCCAGCAGCTCGACAGGGACAACCGGGGAGCTGTTTTTT.

The CDR3 region has the DNA TGTGCCAGCAGTTCTACCCGGGGGGTTCACTATGGCTACACCTTC. This sequence encodes CASSSTRGVHYGYTF. This chain uses TRBV6-5 with TRBJ1-2, with a tentative D call TRBD1 (5 bases). With 4 bases removed from V and 3 bases from J, the gap between germline ends came to 15 bases. This CDR3 spans 15 amino acids. Germline V CDR1 and CDR2: MNHEY, SVGAGI.

V and J are TRBV6-6 and TRBJ1-6; 7 bases align to TRBD1. The CDR3 totals 14 residues. Germline V gene sequence: CDR1 MNHNY, CDR2 SVGAGI (reference sequence). Trimming at V came to 5 bases and at J to 8 bases, leaving 6 bases not matched to a gene. The CDR3 nucleotides are TGTGCCAGCAGTCCACAGGGGTCGGATTCACCCCTCCACTTT. Translating gives CASSPQGSDSPLHF.

CDR3 nucleotide sequence: TGTGCCAGCAGCTTCCGGCTAGCGGGAGGAGGTGAGCAGTTCTTC. Its translation is CASSFRLAGGGEQFF. The V call is TRBV5-5, the J call TRBJ2-1; 11 nucleotides match TRBD2. The CDR3 contains 15 residues. The V and J ends lost 2 bases and 9 bases, in that order; junction bases with no gene match: 7. Germline assignment: CDR1 SGHKS and CDR2 YYEKEE (reference sequence).

This clone has more than one count but fewer than ten. This sequence joins TRBV19 and TRBJ2-7; 7 nucleotides line up with TRBD2. Germline loops: CDR1 LNHDA, CDR2 SQIVND (reference sequence). J lost 3 bases, V lost 2 bases, and 7 bases had no gene match. The CDR3 runs 15 residues. The DNA of the CDR3 is TGTGCCAGTAGTATAAGGGCGGGAGAATTCTACGAGCAGTACTTC. Translation gives CASSIRAGEFYEQYF.